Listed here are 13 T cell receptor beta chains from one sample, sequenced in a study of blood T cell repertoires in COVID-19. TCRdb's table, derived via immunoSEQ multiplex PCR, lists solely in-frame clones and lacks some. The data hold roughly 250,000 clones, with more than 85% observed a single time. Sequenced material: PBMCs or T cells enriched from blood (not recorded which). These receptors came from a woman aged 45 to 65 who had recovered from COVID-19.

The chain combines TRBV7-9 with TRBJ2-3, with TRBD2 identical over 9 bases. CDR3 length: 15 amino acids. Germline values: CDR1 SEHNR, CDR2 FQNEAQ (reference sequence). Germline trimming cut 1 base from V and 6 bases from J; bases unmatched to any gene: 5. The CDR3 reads CASSLDGTSSDTQYF. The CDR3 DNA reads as TGTGCCAGCAGCTTAGACGGGACTAGCTCGGATACGCAGTATTTT.

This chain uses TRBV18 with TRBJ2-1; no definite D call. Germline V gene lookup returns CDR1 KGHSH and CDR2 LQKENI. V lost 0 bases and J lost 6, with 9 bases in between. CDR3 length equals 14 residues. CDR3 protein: CASSPPSSTNEQFF. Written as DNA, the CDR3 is TGTGCCAGCTCACCACCGAGCTCCACCAATGAGCAGTTCTTC.

CDR3 in DNA: TGTGCCTGGAACGGGAGGGACACCGGGGAGCTGTTTTTT. It is translated as CAWNGRDTGELFF. The chain links TRBV30 to TRBJ2-2, with 8 bases that match TRBD2. V lost 4 bases, J lost 3 bases, and 1 base stayed unmatched. The length of the CDR3 is 13 residues. The V gene's germline CDR1 is GTSNPN and CDR2 SVGIG (reference sequence).

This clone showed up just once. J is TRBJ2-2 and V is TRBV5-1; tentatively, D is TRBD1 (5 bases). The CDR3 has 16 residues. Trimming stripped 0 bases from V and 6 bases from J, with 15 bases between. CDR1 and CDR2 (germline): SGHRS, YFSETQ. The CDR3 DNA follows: TGCGCCAGCAGCTTGGCCGTTCAGGGTACACCCGGGGAGCTGTTTTTT. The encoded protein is CASSLAVQGTPGELFF.

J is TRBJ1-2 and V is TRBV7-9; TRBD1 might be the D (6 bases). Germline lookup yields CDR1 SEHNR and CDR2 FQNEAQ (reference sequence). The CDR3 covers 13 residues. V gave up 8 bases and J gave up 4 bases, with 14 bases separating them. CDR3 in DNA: TGTGCCAGCGACAGGCCCCAAATCTATGGCTACACCTTC. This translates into CASDRPQIYGYTF.

The CDR3 nucleotides are TGCAGCGTTGAAGATCAGGAACTAGCTACCTACAATGAGCAGTTCTTC. This sequence encodes CSVEDQELATYNEQFF. This chain links TRBV29-1 with TRBJ2-1, with D tentatively TRBD2 (6 bases). Trimming removed 0 bases from V and 2 bases from J, with 14 bases in between. This CDR3 is built from 16 residues. CDR1 is SQVTM and CDR2 is ANQGSEA in the germline V gene.

CDR3 sequence (DNA): TGCGCCAGCAGCGGAGGACGTACGCTTGGCACAGATACGCAGTATTTT. Encoded protein: CASSGGRTLGTDTQYF. This chain connects TRBV5-1 to TRBJ2-3, with D maybe TRBD2 (5 bases). Trimming pared 4 bases from V and 1 base from J, leaving 16 bases between. Germline values: CDR1 SGHRS, CDR2 YFSETQ. This CDR3 region has 16 residues.

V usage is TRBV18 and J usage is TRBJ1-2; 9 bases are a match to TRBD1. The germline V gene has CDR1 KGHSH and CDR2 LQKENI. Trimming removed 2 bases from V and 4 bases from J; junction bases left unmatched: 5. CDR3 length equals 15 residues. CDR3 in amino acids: CASSPIPGQGYGYTF. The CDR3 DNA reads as TGTGCCAGCTCACCAATCCCGGGACAGGGCTATGGCTACACCTTC. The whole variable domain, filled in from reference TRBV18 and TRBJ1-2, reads NAGVMQNPRHLVRRRGQEARLRCSPMKGHSHVYWYRQLPEEGLKFMVYLQKENIIDESGMPKERFSAEFPKEGPSILRIQQVVRGDSAAYFCASSPIPGQGYGYTFGSGTRLTVV.

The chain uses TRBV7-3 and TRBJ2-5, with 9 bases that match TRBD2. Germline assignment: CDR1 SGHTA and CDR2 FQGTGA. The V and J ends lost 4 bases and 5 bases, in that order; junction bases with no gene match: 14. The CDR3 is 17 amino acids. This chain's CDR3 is CASSSGHSGGGEETQYF. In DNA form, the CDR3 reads TGTGCCAGCAGCTCGGGCCATAGCGGGGGAGGTGAGGAGACCCAGTACTTC.

CDR3 DNA: TGTGCCAGCAGCTTGGATGGGACATCGCTCTATGGCTACACCTTC. Residues: CASSLDGTSLYGYTF. This chain connects TRBV5-8 to TRBJ1-2; tentative D call: TRBD1 (6 bases). The CDR3 has 15 residues. CDR1 and CDR2 (germline): SGHTS, YDEGEE. V dropped 0 bases and J dropped 4 bases, with 13 bases sitting between them.

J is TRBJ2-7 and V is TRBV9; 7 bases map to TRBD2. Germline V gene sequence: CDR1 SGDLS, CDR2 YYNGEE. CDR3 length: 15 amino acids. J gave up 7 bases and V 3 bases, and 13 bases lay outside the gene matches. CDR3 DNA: TGTGCCAGCAGCGCCGCCGGGACTACCTCTGTTGAGCAGTACTTC. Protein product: CASSAAGTTSVEQYF.

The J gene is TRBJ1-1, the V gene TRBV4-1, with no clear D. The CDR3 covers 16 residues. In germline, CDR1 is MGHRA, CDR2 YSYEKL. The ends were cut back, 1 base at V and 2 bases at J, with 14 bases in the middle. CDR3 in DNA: TGCGCCAGCAGCCAAGCGAGACACGAGTTTAACACTGAAGCTTTCTTT. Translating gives CASSQARHEFNTEAFF.

Here the CDR3 DNA reads TGTGCCAGCAGCTTATACTCTCGGGGAGCGGAGACCCAGTACTTC. It translates to CASSLYSRGAETQYF. V is TRBV7-2 and J is TRBJ2-5; a possible D gene is TRBD2 (5 bases). This CDR3 contains 15 residues. Germline lookup yields CDR1 SGHTA and CDR2 FQGNSA. The germline V and J ends were trimmed by 2 bases and 5 bases, with 15 bases remaining between them.